The 21 T cell receptor beta chains below come from one sample, sequenced in a study of shared clonotypes between healthy human individuals. Some clones are missing from TCRdb's copy, which holds only in-frame ones; the method was immunoSEQ multiplex PCR. The profile shows about 2.3 million clones, around 93% of them singletons. The material sequenced was naive CD4+ T cells from PBMCs. The subset was: CD45RA+ positively selected. The source of these receptors is a man aged 18 to 30 in good health. Some clones in this sample may be carry-over from other donors' samples.

This rearrangement joins TRBV2 to TRBJ2-2; 13 bases match TRBD2. This CDR3 comprises 19 residues. CDR1 SNHLY and CDR2 FYNNEI come from the germline V gene. V was clipped by 7 bases and J by 4 bases; unmatched bases: 15. The chain's CDR3 is CASKRAFGLAGDGTGELFF. In DNA form, the CDR3 reads TGTGCCAGCAAACGGGCATTCGGACTAGCGGGAGACGGCACCGGGGAGCTGTTTTTT. The full variable domain, in which reference TRBV2 and TRBJ2-2 provide the parts outside the CDR3, is EPEVTQTPSHQVTQMGQEVILRCVPISNHLYFYWYRQILGQKVEFLVSFYNNEISEKSEIFDDQFSVERPDGSNFTLKIRSTKLEDSAMYFCASKRAFGLAGDGTGELFFGEGSRLTVL.

The chain uses TRBV5-1 and TRBJ1-4, with 8 bases lining up with TRBD1. Trimming cost V 0 bases and J 6 bases; bases outside gene matches: 7. The CDR3 is made up of 16 amino acids. Germline assignment: CDR1 SGHRS and CDR2 YFSETQ. The CDR3 coding sequence is TGCGCCAGCAGCTTGGGTCGTAGGACAGGGTATGAAAAACTGTTTTTT. This gives the protein CASSLGRRTGYEKLFF.

The genes are TRBV10-3 and TRBJ2-5, with TRBD2 matching over 10 bases. This CDR3 comprises 15 residues. V lost 4 bases and J lost 4; bases outside the gene matches: 6. The germline gives CDR1 ENHRY, CDR2 SYGVKD. The chain's CDR3 is CAISAKREGPETQYF. For the CDR3, the DNA is TGTGCCATCAGTGCGAAGCGGGAGGGCCCAGAGACCCAGTACTTC.

Remarks on this clone: The junction departs from germline at one end; a sequencing error may be responsible. The rearrangement links TRBV28 to TRBJ2-6; possibly TRBD1 or TRBD2 for D (5 bases each). The germline gives CDR1 MDHEN, CDR2 SYDVKM. This CDR3 is 10 amino acids long. As DNA, the CDR3 is TGTGCCAGGAGCCGAGAGGGGCCAATTTTC. Amino acid sequence: CARSREGPIF.

This clone occurred a few times. This chain joins TRBV29-1 and TRBJ1-2, with TRBD1 matching over 8 bases. The CDR3 consists of 11 residues. J gave up 6 bases and V 7 bases, and 4 bases lay outside the gene matches. CDR1 SQVTM and CDR2 ANQGSEA come from the germline V gene. The CDR3 protein is CSGQTGDGYTF. DNA for the CDR3: TGCAGCGGACAGACAGGGGATGGCTACACCTTC.

This clone was detected a few times. V and J are TRBV14 and TRBJ1-2, with 10 positions matching TRBD1. Germline CDR1 and CDR2: SGHDN and FVKESK. J lost 6 bases, V lost 5 bases, and 12 bases had no gene match. CDR3 length: 16 amino acids. Written as DNA, the CDR3 is TGTGCCAGCAGCTTGACTTACGGGACAGGGGTCAATGGCTACACCTTC. Translated, it gives CASSLTYGTGVNGYTF.

The V and J genes are TRBV5-1 and TRBJ2-2; D unclear. The CDR3 runs 15 residues. V lost 4 bases, J lost 2 bases, and 12 bases lay in between. Germline V lookup: CDR1 SGHRS, CDR2 YFSETQ. The CDR3 region is CASSLLGYNTGELFF. The CDR3 nucleotides are TGCGCCAGCAGCCTGCTCGGTTATAACACCGGGGAGCTGTTTTTT.

This clone was found once. This sequence joins TRBV5-6 and TRBJ2-2, with 8 bases fitting TRBD2. V was pared by 10 bases and J by 5 bases, with 16 bases of the junction left unmatched. The CDR3 is 16 residues long. The germline CDR1 and CDR2 sequences are SGHDT and YYEEEE. This CDR3 is CASSPGGGLETGELFF. DNA for the CDR3: TGTGCCTCGAGTCCCGGCGGGGGGCTGGAAACCGGGGAGCTGTTTTTT.

This chain uses TRBV5-1 with TRBJ2-1, with 10 bases fitting TRBD2. Germline trimming cut 4 bases from V and 7 bases from J; bases unmatched to any gene: 11. CDR1 is SGHRS and CDR2 is YFSETQ in the germline V gene. The CDR3 has 16 residues. In DNA, the CDR3 is TGCGCCAGCAGCCTAATAGCGGGAGGCCTCGGGAATGAGCAGTTCTTC. This gives the protein CASSLIAGGLGNEQFF.

The chain recombines TRBV28 with TRBJ2-7; 7 bases map to TRBD1. The CDR3 contains 16 residues. J was trimmed by 2 bases and V by 0 bases; bases with no gene match: 7. Germline-derived CDR1 and CDR2 are MDHEN and SYDVKM. In DNA form, the CDR3 reads TGTGCCAGCAGTTTATGGGCAGGGGGTCCCCCCTACGAGCAGTACTTC. Its protein product is CASSLWAGGPPYEQYF.

Concerning this clone itself: The same CDR3 arises from other DNA sequences in this sample as well. The V and J genes are TRBV27 and TRBJ2-1, with 7 bases aligning to TRBD2. The ends lost 5 bases at V and 0 bases at J; junction bases unmatched: 7. CDR3 size: 16 residues. CDR1 is MNHEY, CDR2 SMNVEV, per germline (reference sequence). Here the CDR3 reads CASSLGLPSSYNEQFF. The DNA for the CDR3 is TGTGCCAGCAGTCTGGGACTACCCAGCTCCTACAATGAGCAGTTCTTC.

This clone came up a few times. The genes are TRBV30 and TRBJ1-1; D may be TRBD1 (5 bases). The V and J ends lost 4 bases and 4 bases respectively, with 10 bases between them. The germline V gene encodes CDR1 GTSNPN and CDR2 SVGIG (reference sequence). The CDR3 has 12 amino acids. Written as DNA, the CDR3 is TGTGCCTGGAATCGGGGGATCACTGAAGCTTTCTTT. It is translated as CAWNRGITEAFF.

The chain combines TRBV5-1 with TRBJ1-1; 8 bases map to TRBD1. Germline loops: CDR1 SGHRS, CDR2 YFSETQ. The ends lost 5 bases at V and 0 bases at J; junction bases unmatched: 6. The CDR3 is made up of 15 amino acids. This chain's CDR3 is CASRTRTGLNTEAFF. The CDR3 bases are TGCGCCAGCAGGACAAGGACAGGGCTGAACACTGAAGCTTTCTTT.

With regard to this clone: The sample contains more than one DNA sequence encoding this CDR3. The rearrangement links TRBV28 to TRBJ1-2; D possibly corresponds to TRBD1 (5 bases). Germline V lookup: CDR1 MDHEN, CDR2 SYDVKM. Trimming took off 5 bases at V and 5 bases at J, with 6 bases between the two ends. CDR3 size: 11 residues. The CDR3 sequence is CASSRTYGYTF. Here the CDR3 DNA reads TGTGCCAGCAGTAGGACATATGGCTACACCTTC.

A remark on this clone: At the DNA level, this CDR3 is encoded by other sequences in the same sample as well. The chain recombines TRBV5-1 with TRBJ2-3; 14 nucleotides line up with TRBD2. CDR3 length equals 16 residues. CDR1 and CDR2 (germline): SGHRS, YFSETQ. With 3 bases clipped from V and 3 bases from J, the junction kept 3 bases outside the gene matches. The CDR3 loop is CASSSGLAGVTDTQYF. DNA of the CDR3: TGCGCCAGCAGCTCGGGACTAGCGGGAGTAACAGATACGCAGTATTTT.

The chain has TRBV18 and TRBJ1-5; D call uncertain. The CDR3 runs to 17 residues. Per germline, CDR1 KGHSH and CDR2 LQKENI. The V and J ends lost 2 bases and 0 bases respectively, with 14 bases between them. CDR3 bases: TGTGCCAGCTCACCAGGGTTTACAGACTATAGCAATCAGCCCCAGCATTTT. This sequence encodes CASSPGFTDYSNQPQHF.

The rearrangement uses TRBV10-3 and TRBJ1-1; D remains ambiguous. Trimming stripped 2 bases from V and 3 bases from J, with 16 bases between. The CDR3 covers 16 residues. Germline V lookup: CDR1 ENHRY, CDR2 SYGVKD. For the CDR3, the DNA is TGTGCCATCAGTGAGCGCCCCGCGGTAATGGACACTGAAGCTTTCTTT. This sequence encodes CAISERPAVMDTEAFF.

The V gene is TRBV28, the J gene TRBJ1-5, with 7 bases identical to TRBD1. V lost 3 bases and J lost 5; bases outside the gene matches: 10. Germline CDR1 MDHEN, CDR2 SYDVKM. The CDR3 sequence is 16 residues long. CDR3 bases: TGTGCCAGCAGTTTGCTGACAGGGTCGGGCGATCAGCCCCAGCATTTT. Amino acids: CASSLLTGSGDQPQHF.

V usage is TRBV9 and J usage is TRBJ2-7; TRBD1 or TRBD2 may be the D gene (5 bases each). The CDR3 runs 15 residues. The germline gives CDR1 SGDLS, CDR2 YYNGEE. V gave up 4 bases and J gave up 7 bases, with 21 bases separating them. The CDR3 DNA sequence: TGTGCCAGCAGCCTCTCGGGGACCAAGGGAGAGGAGCAGTACTTC. Its protein product is CASSLSGTKGEEQYF.

The rearrangement joins TRBV6-5 to TRBJ1-5, with 11 bases lining up with TRBD1. The germline gives CDR1 MNHEY, CDR2 SVGAGI. The J segment lost 7 bases and the V segment lost 6 bases, leaving 5 bases of the junction unmatched. The CDR3 covers 14 residues. The CDR3 nucleotides read TGTGCCAGCAGCCGGGGGACAGGGGGACAGCCCCAGCATTTT. Residues: CASSRGTGGQPQHF.

Notes on this clone: Other nucleotide sequences from this sample produce the same CDR3. The chain joins TRBV4-1 to TRBJ1-2; no definite D call. The CDR3 runs to 12 residues. CDR1 MGHRA and CDR2 YSYEKL come from the germline V gene. V was clipped by 1 base and J by 2 bases, with 2 bases between them. The CDR3 region is CASSQANYGYTF. The CDR3 nucleotides are TGCGCCAGCAGCCAAGCAAACTATGGCTACACCTTC.